Listed below are T cell receptor beta chains from one sample, sequenced in a study of T cells in Graves' hyperthyroidism and ophthalmopathy. TCRdb analysed the multiplex PCR reads with MiXCR anew, one entry per CDR3 protein. The data show some 620,000 distinct CDR3 sequences, with roughly 15% seen just once and over 3.5% held by the top ten. Sample: blood. The receptor set was obtained from a woman in her twenties or thirties with Graves' hyperthyroidism. The CDR3 runs from the conserved cysteine through the conserved F or W. A D gene is named only where the DNA matches it firmly. Clone size is stated in some rows and not others, as once, few, many or a class when expanded.

clone_size: -
v_call: TRBV19
d_call: -
j_call: TRBJ1-2
cdr3_aa: CASSIQEPPGLYGYTF
cdr3_nt: TGTGCCAGTAGTATTCAAGAGCCGCCAGGGCTCTATGGCTACACCTTC

clone_size: many
v_call: TRBV28
d_call: -
j_call: TRBJ2-1
cdr3_aa: CASSEMDSSYNEQFF
cdr3_nt: TGTGCCAGCAGTGAAATGGACAGTTCCTACAATGAGCAGTTCTTC

clone_size: many
v_call: TRBV6-2/TRBV6-3
d_call: -
j_call: TRBJ1-2
cdr3_aa: CASSYSPNNYGYTF
cdr3_nt: TGTGCCAGCAGTTACTCGCCGAATAACTATGGCTACACCTTC

clone_size: many
v_call: TRBV5-1
d_call: TRBD1
j_call: TRBJ2-1
cdr3_aa: CASSLRSGGGGNEQFF
cdr3_nt: TGCGCCAGCAGCCTACGGTCAGGGGGCGGCGGGAATGAGCAGTTCTTC

clone_size: -
v_call: TRBV24-1
d_call: -
j_call: TRBJ2-7
cdr3_aa: CATSGPGWVNGQYF
cdr3_nt: TGTGCCACCAGTGGTCCGGGTTGGGTTAACGGGCAGTACTTC

clone_size: few
v_call: TRBV5-1
d_call: TRBD1
j_call: TRBJ2-1
cdr3_aa: CASSFSAAGTGGNNEQFF
cdr3_nt: TGCGCCAGCAGCTTTTCGGCTGCCGGGACAGGGGGCAACAATGAGCAGTTCTTC

clone_size: many
v_call: TRBV12-3/TRBV12-4
d_call: TRBD1
j_call: TRBJ2-1
cdr3_aa: CASSLGPGQGGNEQFF
cdr3_nt: TGTGCCAGCAGTTTAGGCCCCGGACAGGGTGGGAATGAGCAGTTCTTC

clone_size: -
v_call: TRBV29-1
d_call: -
j_call: TRBJ2-3
cdr3_aa: CSVEETVSTDTQYF
cdr3_nt: TGCAGCGTTGAAGAGACCGTAAGCACAGATACGCAGTATTTT

clone_size: many
v_call: TRBV2
d_call: -
j_call: TRBJ2-7
cdr3_aa: CASSERRGSSYEQYF
cdr3_nt: TGTGCCAGCAGTGAACGCCGGGGAAGCTCCTACGAGCAGTACTTC

clone_size: -
v_call: TRBV29-1
d_call: -
j_call: TRBJ1-2
cdr3_aa: CSAGWGGYYGYTF
cdr3_nt: TGCAGCGCCGGATGGGGGGGCTATTATGGCTACACCTTC

clone_size: -
v_call: TRBV20-1
d_call: -
j_call: TRBJ1-2
cdr3_aa: CSAWIEGYTF
cdr3_nt: TGCAGTGCCTGGATTGAGGGCTACACCTTC

clone_size: -
v_call: TRBV18
d_call: -
j_call: TRBJ2-1
cdr3_aa: CASSPRVRAQTRQFF
cdr3_nt: TGTGCCAGCTCACCACGGGTAAGGGCTCAGACTAGACAGTTCTTC

clone_size: -
v_call: TRBV25-1
d_call: -
j_call: TRBJ2-7
cdr3_aa: CASSKKTNPYEQYF
cdr3_nt: TGTGCCAGCAGTAAGAAGACAAACCCCTACGAGCAGTACTTC

clone_size: few
v_call: TRBV18
d_call: -
j_call: TRBJ1-1
cdr3_aa: CASSPPYPGQNTEAFF
cdr3_nt: TGTGCCAGCTCACCACCATATCCGGGACAGAACACTGAAGCTTTCTTT

clone_size: many
v_call: TRBV18
d_call: TRBD1
j_call: TRBJ1-5
cdr3_aa: CASSPNRGGQPQHF
cdr3_nt: TGTGCCAGCTCACCAAACAGGGGGGGACAGCCCCAGCATTTT

clone_size: -
v_call: TRBV20-1
d_call: -
j_call: TRBJ2-2
cdr3_aa: CSASFGVTGELFF
cdr3_nt: TGCAGTGCTAGTTTTGGGGTAACCGGGGAGCTGTTTTTT

clone_size: few
v_call: TRBV20-1
d_call: -
j_call: TRBJ2-7
cdr3_aa: CSARATSSSYEQYF
cdr3_nt: TGCAGTGCGAGAGCTACTAGCAGCTCCTACGAGCAGTACTTC

clone_size: -
v_call: TRBV5-1
d_call: TRBD1
j_call: TRBJ1-5
cdr3_aa: CASAGQGGSDRNQPQHF
cdr3_nt: TGCGCCAGTGCGGGACAGGGGGGATCAGATCGCAATCAGCCCCAGCATTTT

clone_size: many
v_call: TRBV20-1
d_call: TRBD2
j_call: TRBJ2-3
cdr3_aa: CSARVTSGTDTQYF
cdr3_nt: TGCAGTGCTAGAGTAACTAGCGGCACAGATACGCAGTATTTT

clone_size: few
v_call: TRBV5-1
d_call: -
j_call: TRBJ1-4
cdr3_aa: CASSFLPQGATNEKLFF
cdr3_nt: TGCGCCAGCAGCTTCTTACCACAGGGTGCAACTAATGAAAAACTGTTTTTT

clone_size: -
v_call: TRBV6-4
d_call: -
j_call: TRBJ1-4
cdr3_aa: CASSIVGTPSEKLFF
cdr3_nt: TGTGCCAGCAGTATTGTCGGGACACCAAGCGAAAAACTGTTTTTT

clone_size: many
v_call: TRBV20-1
d_call: -
j_call: TRBJ2-5
cdr3_aa: CSAQLQGRGETQYF
cdr3_nt: TGCAGTGCTCAACTCCAGGGAAGGGGAGAGACCCAGTACTTC

clone_size: many
v_call: TRBV29-1
d_call: -
j_call: TRBJ2-5
cdr3_aa: CSVEPGPETQYF
cdr3_nt: TGCAGCGTTGAACCAGGACCAGAGACCCAGTACTTC

clone_size: many
v_call: TRBV6-1
d_call: -
j_call: TRBJ2-7
cdr3_aa: CASSAASAYEQYF
cdr3_nt: TGTGCCAGCAGTGCGGCTTCGGCCTACGAGCAGTACTTC

clone_size: many
v_call: TRBV7-2
d_call: -
j_call: TRBJ1-2
cdr3_aa: CASSSYREGYGYTF
cdr3_nt: TGTGCCAGCAGCTCCTACAGGGAGGGATATGGCTACACCTTC

clone_size: many
v_call: TRBV4-1
d_call: TRBD2
j_call: TRBJ2-1
cdr3_aa: CASSQDGGTNSEQFF
cdr3_nt: TGCGCCAGCAGCCAAGATGGCGGGACTAACAGTGAGCAGTTCTTC

clone_size: few
v_call: TRBV4-1
d_call: TRBD1
j_call: TRBJ2-1
cdr3_aa: CASSQVSDRFTEQFF
cdr3_nt: TGCGCCAGCAGCCAAGTTTCGGACAGGTTCACTGAGCAGTTCTTC

clone_size: many
v_call: TRBV10-3
d_call: -
j_call: TRBJ2-7
cdr3_aa: CAISESGAGAPYEQYF
cdr3_nt: TGTGCCATCAGTGAGTCGGGGGCGGGAGCCCCTTACGAGCAGTACTTC

clone_size: -
v_call: TRBV14
d_call: TRBD2
j_call: TRBJ2-1
cdr3_aa: CASSQFFTSGYNEQFF
cdr3_nt: TGTGCCAGCAGCCAATTTTTCACTAGCGGCTACAATGAGCAGTTCTTC

clone_size: many
v_call: TRBV30
d_call: -
j_call: TRBJ2-6
cdr3_aa: CAWKAGSGANVLTF
cdr3_nt: TGTGCCTGGAAGGCAGGGTCTGGGGCCAACGTCCTGACTTTC

clone_size: many
v_call: TRBV30
d_call: -
j_call: TRBJ2-7
cdr3_aa: CAWSPGIYEQYF
cdr3_nt: TGTGCCTGGAGCCCCGGGATCTACGAGCAGTACTTC

clone_size: many
v_call: TRBV13
d_call: -
j_call: TRBJ2-7
cdr3_aa: CASSTHSSGDRSYEQYF
cdr3_nt: TGTGCCAGCAGCACACACTCTTCCGGAGACAGGAGCTACGAGCAGTACTTC

clone_size: -
v_call: TRBV7-9
d_call: -
j_call: TRBJ2-5
cdr3_aa: CASSDLRTGWEETQYF
cdr3_nt: TGTGCCAGCAGCGATCTAAGGACCGGATGGGAGGAGACCCAGTACTTC

clone_size: -
v_call: TRBV5-1
d_call: TRBD1
j_call: TRBJ2-2
cdr3_aa: CASSVRDRTTGELFF
cdr3_nt: TGCGCCAGCAGCGTCCGGGACAGGACGACCGGGGAGCTGTTTTTT

clone_size: many
v_call: TRBV28
d_call: -
j_call: TRBJ2-3
cdr3_aa: CASSPRISDTQYF
cdr3_nt: TGTGCCAGCAGCCCCCGTATTTCAGATACGCAGTATTTT

clone_size: many
v_call: TRBV7-9
d_call: -
j_call: TRBJ1-1
cdr3_aa: CASSLEQNTEAFF
cdr3_nt: TGTGCCAGCAGCTTAGAGCAGAACACTGAAGCTTTCTTT

clone_size: many
v_call: TRBV5-1
d_call: TRBD1
j_call: TRBJ1-5
cdr3_aa: CASSLQGDQPQHF
cdr3_nt: TGCGCCAGCAGCTTACAGGGGGATCAGCCCCAGCATTTT

clone_size: few
v_call: TRBV7-2
d_call: -
j_call: TRBJ1-6
cdr3_aa: CASKASNSPLHF
cdr3_nt: TGTGCCAGTAAGGCGTCGAATTCACCCCTCCACTTT

clone_size: few
v_call: TRBV7-9
d_call: -
j_call: TRBJ1-1
cdr3_aa: CASSIYRETEAFF
cdr3_nt: TGTGCCAGCAGCATATACAGGGAAACTGAAGCTTTCTTT

clone_size: -
v_call: TRBV3-1
d_call: TRBD2
j_call: TRBJ2-3
cdr3_aa: CASSQVPLAGGPDTQYF
cdr3_nt: TGTGCCAGCAGCCAAGTCCCTTTAGCGGGAGGGCCAGATACGCAGTATTTT

clone_size: many
v_call: TRBV6-2/TRBV6-3
d_call: -
j_call: TRBJ2-1
cdr3_aa: CASRSGLMDEQFF
cdr3_nt: TGTGCCAGCAGGTCGGGGCTTATGGATGAGCAGTTCTTC